This T cell receptor (beta chain) was retrieved from a study of cytomegalovirus exposure and HLA in healthy donors. About this clone itself: What it binds is not known.

Here immunoSEQ multiplex PCR was the method, and the copy in TCRdb shows in-frame clones only, minus some. Found here are some 310,000 clones, around 90% of them singletons; the top ten hold approximately 0.96%. CDR1 is SGHTA and CDR2 is FQGNSA in the germline V gene. This CDR3 spans 13 amino acids. V lost 6 bases, J lost 5 bases, and 11 bases lay in between. The study, taken as a whole, reports: Cytomegalovirus-associated TCR beta chains were listed, numbering some 150. Three chains tied to CMV proved CMV antigen-specific in vitro. The tendency of first-cohort TCR clusters to co-occur in the approximately 120 validation repertoires was identified by a subsequent analysis.

The specimen was PBMCs. This clonotype was sampled from a man aged 30 to 45 in good health and CMV-seronegative. This rearrangement joins TRBV7-2 to TRBJ1-5; D may be TRBD1 (5 bases). CDR3 region: CASRYDSDQPQHF. DNA of the CDR3: TGTGCCAGCAGGTACGACAGCGATCAGCCCCAGCATTTT.